Each of the 7 T cell receptor beta chains below was sequenced from the same sample in a study of shared clonotypes between healthy human individuals. TCRdb's table, derived via immunoSEQ multiplex PCR, lists solely in-frame clones and lacks some. Altogether 2 million to 3 million clones are present, around 94% being singletons, with the ten largest covering over 0.12%. The sample comprised naive CD4+ T cells sorted from blood. Indicated subset: CD45RA+ positively selected. These receptor sequences come from a man aged 18-30 years in good health.

The chain employs TRBV6-5 and TRBJ2-7; D might be TRBD1 (5 bases). This CDR3 spans 13 amino acids. Trimming took off 5 bases at V and 2 bases at J, with 10 bases between the two ends. Germline V gene sequence: CDR1 MNHEY, CDR2 SVGAGI. The CDR3 sequence: CASSPQVTYEQYF. CDR3 nucleotide sequence: TGTGCCAGCAGTCCACAGGTTACCTACGAGCAGTACTTC.

The chain is built from TRBV6-6 and TRBJ1-1; D is possibly TRBD1 (6 bases). The CDR3 extends over 14 amino acids. Germline V gene data show CDR1 as MNHNY and CDR2 as SVGAGI (reference sequence). Trimming pared 5 bases from V and 2 bases from J, leaving 12 bases between. CDR3: CASSRPGVNTEAFF. The CDR3 DNA reads as TGTGCCAGCAGTCGACCAGGGGTAAACACTGAAGCTTTCTTT.

This rearrangement joins TRBV4-2 to TRBJ1-2; no firm D call. The germline V and J ends were trimmed by 0 bases and 7 bases, with 15 bases remaining between them. CDR1 and CDR2 from the germline V gene are LGHNA and YNFKEQ. This CDR3 is built from 15 residues. The CDR3 DNA reads as TGTGCCAGCAGCCAAGAGAGTAGGGTTGGTAGTGGCTACACCTTC. Translated, it gives CASSQESRVGSGYTF.

The V call is TRBV10-1, the J call TRBJ2-7; TRBD2 aligns across 7 bases. Germline V gives CDR1 WNHNN, CDR2 SYGVQD (reference sequence). This CDR3 has 15 residues. J gave up 0 bases and V 6 bases, and 8 bases lay outside the gene matches. The CDR3 DNA sequence: TGCGCCAGCAGGAGTGGGAGGGACTGCTCCTACGAGCAGTACTTC. This translates into CASRSGRDCSYEQYF.

The V and J genes are TRBV5-4 and TRBJ2-7, with 11 nucleotides matching TRBD2. Germline V lookup: CDR1 SGHNT, CDR2 YYREEE (reference sequence). The CDR3 runs to 15 residues. The J segment lost 4 bases and the V segment lost 1 base, leaving 4 bases of the junction unmatched. CDR3 sequence: CASSLSGTSGYEQYF. The CDR3 DNA reads as TGTGCCAGCAGCTTGAGTGGGACTAGCGGTTACGAGCAGTACTTC.

V gene TRBV30 combines with J gene TRBJ1-5; the D is unclear. Trimming pared 2 bases from V and 4 bases from J, leaving 12 bases between. Germline V gives CDR1 GTSNPN, CDR2 SVGIG (reference sequence). This CDR3 is built from 14 residues. The CDR3 DNA follows: TGTGCCTGGAGTACTTTGGGCCTTAATCAGCCCCAGCATTTT. This codes for CAWSTLGLNQPQHF.

Comments on this clone: Other DNA variants within this sample encode the same CDR3. The rearrangement links TRBV6-6 to TRBJ2-3, with 12 positions matching TRBD2. The germline gives CDR1 MNHNY, CDR2 SVGAGI (reference sequence). This CDR3 has 16 amino acids. J gave up 3 bases and V 2 bases, and 3 bases lay outside the gene matches. CDR3 DNA sequence: TGTGCCAGCAGTTACAGCGGACTAGCGGGAACAGATACGCAGTATTTT. The encoded protein is CASSYSGLAGTDTQYF.